This entry describes one T cell receptor beta chain. This clonotype came up a few times. No antigen is known for it. Base qualities are not at hand, and no much larger clone is one base apart. The approximately 39 donors, aged roughly 6 to 100 years, were systemically healthy Caucasian individuals from Russia. Around 10 milliliters of peripheral blood were collected from each donor into EDTA-treated Vacutainer tubes. Ficoll-Paque density-gradient centrifugation was used to isolate PBMCs, with at least 7 million obtained per sample. Total RNA, at least 6 micrograms per sample, was extracted from PBMCs with Trizol reagent. Naive CD45RAhigh/CD27high T cell percentages were measured by flow cytometry on a PBMC aliquot from every donor. The source of the sample is a study of blood T cells in healthy people across ages (dated by TCRdb to between 2014 and 2017). Regarding the research as a whole: In model experiments, template switching captured roughly one uniquely barcoded TCR beta cDNA molecule for every two T cells. Donors of different ages were randomly distributed across sequencing lanes to avoid experimental bias. For two donors (one aged 18 to 29 and one aged 80 or older), the study analyzed two additional independent replicas of 1 million unique cDNA reads from the same blood draw. Donors were grouped into four age groups: young (average about 15 years), middle-aged (39), aged (62) and long-lived (about 89). Age-related changes in TCR beta repertoire diversity were measured in the study by deep sequencing normalized with unique cDNA molecular identifiers. Study-wide findings and limitations: Donor CMV infection status was unknown, potentially confounding age-related changes in expanded clonotypes. Estimates of total diversity based on one million sequenced T cells were considered lower bounds and underestimates. Compared with the aged group, the long-lived group had more naive CD4+ T cells, fewer expanded clones and increased TCR diversity, a pattern suggesting age selection. As age increased, observed TCR beta diversity per million T cells dropped in a roughly linear way, and a significant reduction was already evident by age roughly 36. Conclusive comparison of naive and antigen-experienced compartments was prevented by the profiling of bulk unsorted PBMCs. Observed TCR beta diversity correlated strongly with the percentage of naive T cells measured by flow cytometry.

CDR1 and CDR2 are read off the germline V gene (reference sequence) as PRHDT and FYEKMQ. CDR3 length: 14 amino acids, cysteine to phenylalanine. Only the CDR3 region is kept as DNA, spanning 42 bases read in frame from base 1. Trimming takes 5 bases from V and 5 bases from J, and the germline ends sit 15 bases apart. The library was built by means of 5' RACE. For sequencing, an Illumina HiSeq 2500 was employed. A second PCR of about 7 to 12 cycles was performed with a sample-barcoded 5' primer and a J-beta primer mix. A template-switch 5' adaptor carrying 12 random nucleotides introduced a unique molecular identifier onto each TCR beta cDNA molecule. Each sample yielded at least 2.5 million CDR3-containing paired-end reads. First-strand cDNA synthesis was performed from all RNA using the Mint cDNA synthesis kit, with priming by a TRBC-specific oligonucleotide. Following uracil-DNA glycosylase treatment, a first 18-cycle PCR with universal primers M1SS and BC2_uni_R was performed on all cDNA. In the original analysis: Each sample was normalized by randomly selecting 1 million high-quality reads, each carrying a distinct molecular identifier. Instead of being binned into consensus sequences, reads with shared molecular identifiers were discarded. MiTCR, set to a Q25 quality threshold and the strictest error-elimination algorithm, was used for CDR3 identification, clonotype clustering and error correction. A nonparametric unseen species model with Euler transformation was used to estimate lower-bound total TCR beta diversity. The public reads were quality trimmed at Q25 with fastp and then assembled into clones with MiXCR by TCRdb, keeping productive beta chains. Rows with one shared CDR3 protein collapse into an entry with the most common genes and DNA. TCRdb, rather than the study authors, made the V and J calls. Recorded for this sample are roughly 1,500,000 distinct CDR3 sequences; roughly 32% of them occurred a single time. The top ten clones comprise around 11% of the sample.

The TCR originated in a woman aged 25 to 39 in good health. The sample was blood. Rearrangement joined TRBV13 to TRBJ2-5; the D call is tentative, TRBD1 or TRBD2, as each matches 5 bases. The nucleotide sequence is given as TGTGCCAGCAGCCCCCATGGGGGTTGGGAGACCCAGTACTTC. It translates to CASSPHGGWETQYF.